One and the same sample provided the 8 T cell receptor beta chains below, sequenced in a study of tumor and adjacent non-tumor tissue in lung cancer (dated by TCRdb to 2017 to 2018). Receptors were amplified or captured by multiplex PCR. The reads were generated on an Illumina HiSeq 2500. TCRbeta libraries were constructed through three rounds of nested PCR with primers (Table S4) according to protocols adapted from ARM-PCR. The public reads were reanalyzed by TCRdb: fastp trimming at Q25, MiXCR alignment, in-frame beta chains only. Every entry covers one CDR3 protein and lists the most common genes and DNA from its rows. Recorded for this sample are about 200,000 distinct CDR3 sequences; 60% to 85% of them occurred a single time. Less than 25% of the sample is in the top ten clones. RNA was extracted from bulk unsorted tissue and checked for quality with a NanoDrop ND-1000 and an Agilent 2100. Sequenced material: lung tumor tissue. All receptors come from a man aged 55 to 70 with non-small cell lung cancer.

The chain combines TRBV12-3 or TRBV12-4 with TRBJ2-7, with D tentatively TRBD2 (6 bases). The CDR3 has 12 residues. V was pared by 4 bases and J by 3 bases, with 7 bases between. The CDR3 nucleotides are TGTGCCAGCAGTTGGCGGGGCTACGAGCAGTACTTC. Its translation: CASSWRGYEQYF.

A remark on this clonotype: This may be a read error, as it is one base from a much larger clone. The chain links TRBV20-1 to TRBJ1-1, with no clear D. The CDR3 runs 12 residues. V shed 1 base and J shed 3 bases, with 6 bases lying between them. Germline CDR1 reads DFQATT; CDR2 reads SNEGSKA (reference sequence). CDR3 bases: TGCAGTGCTAGAGTGTGGTACACTGAAGCTTTCTTT. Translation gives CSARVWYTEAFF.

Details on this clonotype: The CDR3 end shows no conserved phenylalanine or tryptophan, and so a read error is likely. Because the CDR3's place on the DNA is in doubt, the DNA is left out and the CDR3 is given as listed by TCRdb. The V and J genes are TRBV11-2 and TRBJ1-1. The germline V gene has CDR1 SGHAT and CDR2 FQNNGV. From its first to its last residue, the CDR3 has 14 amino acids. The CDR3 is CASSLVGRGIEVFS.

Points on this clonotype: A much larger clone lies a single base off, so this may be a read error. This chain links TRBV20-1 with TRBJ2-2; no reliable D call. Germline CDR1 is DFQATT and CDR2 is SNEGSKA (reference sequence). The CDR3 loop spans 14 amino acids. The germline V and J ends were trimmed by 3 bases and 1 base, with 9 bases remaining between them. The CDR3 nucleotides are TGCAGTGCTAGCTCCACCCTGAACACCGGGGAGCTGTTTTTT. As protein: CSASSTLNTGELFF.

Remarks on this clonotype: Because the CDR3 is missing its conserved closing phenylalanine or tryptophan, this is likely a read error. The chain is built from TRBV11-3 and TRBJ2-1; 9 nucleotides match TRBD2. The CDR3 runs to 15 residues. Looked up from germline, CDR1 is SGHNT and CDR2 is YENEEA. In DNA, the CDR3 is TGTGCCAACAGCCTGTCTAGCGGGACCAACAATGAGCAGTTCATC. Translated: CANSLSSGTNNEQFI.

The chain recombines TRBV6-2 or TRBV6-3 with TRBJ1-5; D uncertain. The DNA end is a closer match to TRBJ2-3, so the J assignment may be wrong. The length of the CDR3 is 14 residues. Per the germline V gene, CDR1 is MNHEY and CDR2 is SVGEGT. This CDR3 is CASSLWQAAQPQYF. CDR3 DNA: TGTGCCAGCAGTCTATGGCAGGCGGCTCAGCCCCAGTATTTT.

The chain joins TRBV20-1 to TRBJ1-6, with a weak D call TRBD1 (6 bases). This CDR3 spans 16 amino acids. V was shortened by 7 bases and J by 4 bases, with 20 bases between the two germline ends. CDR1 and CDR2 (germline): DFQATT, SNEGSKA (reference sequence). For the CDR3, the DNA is TGCAGTGTCCGGACAGACCAAGCCAGTTATAATTCACCCCTCCACTTT. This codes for CSVRTDQASYNSPLHF.

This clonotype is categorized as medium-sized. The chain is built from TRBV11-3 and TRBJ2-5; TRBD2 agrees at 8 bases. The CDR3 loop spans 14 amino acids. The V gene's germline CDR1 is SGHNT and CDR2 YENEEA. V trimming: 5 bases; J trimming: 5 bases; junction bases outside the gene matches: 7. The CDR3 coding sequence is TGTGCCAGCAGCCCAAGAGCGGGGGTGGAGACCCAGTACTTC. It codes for CASSPRAGVETQYF.